A single sample gave rise to the 3 T cell receptor beta chains below, sequenced in a study of blood T cell repertoires in COVID-19. Clones were sequenced by immunoSEQ multiplex PCR, and TCRdb holds only the in-frame ones, with some missing. Of about 87,000 clones listed, 85% to 90% are singletons. Sequencing used peripheral blood. The source is a man aged 35-49 years with acute or convalescent COVID-19.

The J gene is TRBJ2-6, the V gene TRBV4-2; 8 bases align to TRBD2. Unmatched junction bases numbered 7, after V lost 0 bases and J lost 0 bases. CDR1 is LGHNA, CDR2 YNFKEQ, per germline. The CDR3 loop spans 19 amino acids. The CDR3 DNA reads TGTGCCAGCAGCCAAGATCTAGTGACTAGCGTCTCTGGGGCCAACGTCCTGACTTTC. It yields the protein CASSQDLVTSVSGANVLTF.

This chain uses TRBV14 with TRBJ2-3; tentative D call: TRBD2 (5 bases). Trimming took 3 bases from V and 4 from J, leaving 17 bases between them. CDR1 is SGHDN and CDR2 is FVKESK in the germline V gene. This CDR3 spans 16 amino acids. CDR3 residues: CASSQGGRVIADTQYF. The DNA of the CDR3 is TGTGCCAGCAGCCAGGGCGGGCGAGTCATTGCAGATACGCAGTATTTT.

The CDR3 DNA reads as TGCGCCAGCAGCCAAGCCGACAGGGAGTACGAGCAGTACTTC. This translates into CASSQADREYEQYF. The chain joins TRBV4-1 to TRBJ2-7; 7 nucleotides line up with TRBD1. The J segment lost 4 bases and the V segment lost 1 base, leaving 4 bases of the junction unmatched. The V gene's germline CDR1 is MGHRA and CDR2 YSYEKL. CDR3 length: 14 amino acids.